The following is a T cell receptor beta chain sequence with its context. The sample belongs to a study of blood T cell repertoires in COVID-19. Profiling relied on immunoSEQ multiplex PCR, and the TCRdb table lists in-frame clones only, not all of them. This table holds about 200,000 clones, approximately 85% found once. The sequence was collected from a man aged 35 to 55 who had recovered from COVID-19. Sequencing used PBMCs or T cells enriched from blood (not recorded which).

This chain's CDR3 is CASRDSEAFF. In DNA, the CDR3 is TGTGCCAGCCGGGACTCTGAAGCTTTCTTT. The chain employs TRBV12-3 or TRBV12-4 and TRBJ1-1, with D maybe TRBD1 (5 bases). This CDR3 has 10 amino acids. V was clipped by 8 bases and J by 6 bases, with 7 bases between them.